The 27 T cell receptor beta chains reported below all come from one sample, sequenced in a study of blood T cell repertoires in COVID-19. Sequencing was performed with immunoSEQ multiplex PCR; in TCRdb, only in-frame clones are kept and a portion is missing. The sample records 110,000 or so clones, approximately 90% being singletons. Material for sequencing was peripheral blood. These receptors came from a human donor with acute or convalescent COVID-19. The donor label of this sample is uncertain.

The chain combines TRBV27 with TRBJ2-3, with a weak D call TRBD2 (7 bases). Trimming took off 3 bases at V and 2 bases at J, with 18 bases between the two ends. This CDR3 is 17 amino acids long. Germline CDR1 is MNHEY and CDR2 is SMNVEV (reference sequence). The CDR3 DNA follows: TGTGCCAGCAGTTTCTCCGGCTCGGCGGGGGCCACAGATACGCAGTATTTT. Translation: CASSFSGSAGATDTQYF.

The rearrangement uses TRBV27 and TRBJ1-5, with 10 bases identical to TRBD1. Germline V gene data show CDR1 as MNHEY and CDR2 as SMNVEV (reference sequence). After removal of 6 bases from V and 6 bases from J, the junction contained 11 bases not matched to a gene. CDR3 length: 16 residues. The CDR3 DNA sequence: TGTGCCAGCAGGCAAACCGGGACAGGGGTTCGTCAGCCCCAGCATTTT. As protein: CASRQTGTGVRQPQHF.

The rearrangement uses TRBV11-3 and TRBJ2-7; 7 bases align to TRBD2. There are 12 residues in the CDR3. V trimming: 3 bases; J trimming: 6 bases; junction bases outside the gene matches: 2. The V gene's germline CDR1 is SGHNT and CDR2 YENEEA. The CDR3 reads CASSLSGAEQYF. CDR3 nucleotides: TGTGCCAGCAGCTTGAGCGGGGCCGAGCAGTACTTC. The full variable domain, in which reference TRBV11-3 and TRBJ2-7 provide the parts outside the CDR3, is EAGVVQSPRYKIIEKKQPVAFWCNPISGHNTLYWYLQNLGQGPELLIRYENEEAVDDSQLPKDRFSAERLKGVDSTLKIQPAELGDSAVYLCASSLSGAEQYFGPGTRLTVT.

The chain is built from TRBV29-1 and TRBJ2-3; 14 bases match TRBD2. The germline gives CDR1 SQVTM, CDR2 ANQGSEA. V was clipped by 8 bases and J by 13 bases; unmatched bases: 5. The CDR3 length is 11 residues. CDR3 in amino acids: CSLGTSGRKYF. The CDR3 DNA reads TGCAGCCTCGGGACTAGCGGGAGAAAGTATTTT.

This clone has just a few counts. This chain connects TRBV5-4 to TRBJ1-1, with D tentatively TRBD1 (5 bases). The V gene's germline CDR1 is SGHNT and CDR2 YYREEE (reference sequence). V lost 4 bases, J lost 3 bases, and 16 bases lay in between. This CDR3 is built from 15 residues. The CDR3 bases are TGTGCCAGCAGCCGTAACCAGGGTAGGGACACTGAAGCTTTCTTT. This encodes CASSRNQGRDTEAFF.

The genes are TRBV9 and TRBJ2-1; 13 bases are shared with TRBD2. V was pared by 0 bases and J by 1 base, with 4 bases of the junction left unmatched. This CDR3 has 18 amino acids. Looked up from germline, CDR1 is SGDLS and CDR2 is YYNGEE. CDR3 nucleotides: TGTGCCAGCAGCGTAGGGGGACTAGCGGGACCTTCCTACAATGAGCAGTTCTTC. Its protein is CASSVGGLAGPSYNEQFF.

This clone appeared once. The chain joins TRBV7-3 to TRBJ1-1; D unclear. V was clipped by 2 bases and J by 7 bases, with 11 bases between them. CDR3 length: 13 residues. CDR1 is SGHTA and CDR2 is FQGTGA in the germline V gene. DNA of the CDR3: TGTGCCAGCAGCTTACGAGTGGAGAGTGAAGCTTTCTTT. This translates into CASSLRVESEAFF.

This CDR3 is CASSQLLAGFYEQYF. The CDR3 nucleotides are TGTGCCAGCAGTCAACTACTAGCGGGGTTCTACGAGCAGTACTTC. V gene TRBV6-5 combines with J gene TRBJ2-7; 10 bases match TRBD2. Per germline, CDR1 MNHEY and CDR2 SVGAGI. The CDR3 has 15 residues. The trim removed 5 bases at V and 3 bases at J, leaving 7 bases unmatched.

V gene TRBV28 combines with J gene TRBJ1-4; D remains ambiguous. V was shortened by 7 bases and J by 8 bases, with 14 bases between the two germline ends. The germline V gene has CDR1 MDHEN and CDR2 SYDVKM. CDR3 length equals 13 residues. The CDR3, as DNA: TGTGCCAGCAATACACAGACCGGCGAAAAACTGTTTTTT. Translated: CASNTQTGEKLFF.

The J gene is TRBJ1-4, the V gene TRBV6-1; unclear D gene. CDR3 length: 15 amino acids. CDR1 is MNHNS and CDR2 is SASEGT in the germline V gene. V was pared by 3 bases and J by 1 base, with 9 bases between. The CDR3 DNA reads as TGTGCCAGCAGTGACGGTGTCTTAACTAATGAAAAACTGTTTTTT. It specifies CASSDGVLTNEKLFF.

V usage is TRBV7-2 and J usage is TRBJ1-4; D gene unclear. The CDR3 runs to 12 residues. The germline V gene has CDR1 SGHTA and CDR2 FQGNSA. The V gene lost 6 bases and the J gene lost 8 bases, with 10 bases spanning the gap. The DNA of the CDR3 is TGTGCCAGCAGTTCTGCCGAGGAAAAACTGTTTTTT. It translates to CASSSAEEKLFF.

This clone was observed once. The chain joins TRBV5-8 to TRBJ1-2; D may be TRBD1 (6 bases). From germline, CDR1 is SGHTS and CDR2 YDEGEE. The CDR3 totals 13 residues. Trimming removed 4 bases at V and 8 bases at J, with 15 bases between. The CDR3 protein is CASSPGHGIGYTF. The CDR3 bases are TGTGCCAGCAGCCCGGGACACGGAATAGGCTACACCTTC. Together with reference TRBV5-8 and TRBJ1-2, the CDR3 gives the full variable domain: EAGVTQSPTHLIKTRGQQATLRCSPISGHTSVYWYQQALGLGLQFLLWYDEGEERNRGNFPPRFSGRQFPNYSSELNVNALELEDSALYLCASSPGHGIGYTFGSGTRLTVV.

The chain employs TRBV3-1 (or the pseudogene TRBV3-2) and TRBJ1-2; maybe TRBD1 (6 bases). Between the trimmed V and J ends, which lost 4 bases and 2 bases, there was a span of 8 bases. CDR3 size: 13 residues. Germline V gene data show CDR1 as LGHDT and CDR2 as YNNKEL (reference sequence). Here the CDR3 reads CASSRTENYGYTF. The CDR3 DNA is TGTGCCAGCAGCCGGACAGAAAACTATGGCTACACCTTC.

The chain couples TRBV6-5 to TRBJ1-2; the D is unclear. Germline lookup yields CDR1 MNHEY and CDR2 SVGAGI. The V end lost 4 bases, the J end lost 3 bases, and 12 bases lay between the germline ends. The CDR3 contains 14 residues. CDR3 coding DNA: TGTGCCAGCAGTTTCATTCGGGAACACTATGGCTACACCTTC. Protein product: CASSFIREHYGYTF.

The chain is built from TRBV4-1 and TRBJ2-3, with TRBD2 identical over 12 bases. Germline V gene sequence: CDR1 MGHRA, CDR2 YSYEKL. CDR3 size: 16 residues. As DNA, the CDR3 is TGCCCCCCCAGACGACTAGCGGGAGTCTCCACAGATACGCAGTATTTT. It translates to CPPRRLAGVSTDTQYF.

The chain has TRBV28 and TRBJ2-3; 10 nucleotides match TRBD2. Unmatched junction bases numbered 5, after V lost 7 bases and J lost 1 base. The CDR3 is 15 amino acids. Germline V gene lookup returns CDR1 MDHEN and CDR2 SYDVKM. The CDR3 is CASTAGGLGTDTQYF. Written as DNA, the CDR3 is TGTGCCAGCACAGCGGGAGGGTTGGGCACAGATACGCAGTATTTT.

V usage is TRBV19 and J usage is TRBJ1-4, with D uncertain. This CDR3 is 19 amino acids long. Between the trimmed V and J ends, which lost 1 base and 7 bases, there was a span of 25 bases. Germline CDR1 is LNHDA and CDR2 is SQIVND (reference sequence). DNA for the CDR3: TGTGCCAGTAGTATAGCCCTTTACCCAACGCGACCGGAGAGTGAAAAACTGTTTTTT. Its translation is CASSIALYPTRPESEKLFF.

This clone was detected only once. CDR3 sequence (DNA): TGTGCCAGCAGCTTTCCGGGGTCCTATAATTCACCCCTCCACTTT. Translation gives CASSFPGSYNSPLHF. The V call is TRBV5-5, the J call TRBJ1-6; D uncertain. Germline CDR1 reads SGHKS; CDR2 reads YYEKEE (reference sequence). Between the trimmed V and J ends, which lost 2 bases and 1 base, there was a span of 7 bases. The CDR3 is made up of 15 amino acids.

The chain recombines TRBV10-3 with TRBJ2-1; 7 nucleotides agree with TRBD1. Germline-derived CDR1 and CDR2 are ENHRY and SYGVKD. V trimming: 3 bases; J trimming: 0 bases; junction bases outside the gene matches: 8. The CDR3 has 17 residues. The CDR3 DNA reads as TGTGCCATCAGTGACCGGGACAGTTACAGCTCCTACAATGAGCAGTTCTTC. Amino acids: CAISDRDSYSSYNEQFF.

The chain couples TRBV4-3 to TRBJ1-3; TRBD1 is a possible D gene (5 bases). Trimming stripped 3 bases from V and 0 bases from J, with 9 bases between. Germline values: CDR1 LGHNA, CDR2 YSLEER. This CDR3 has 15 amino acids. The CDR3 spells CASSHQGLSGNTIYF. CDR3 DNA: TGCGCCAGCAGCCATCAGGGCCTCTCTGGAAACACCATATATTTT.

The chain joins TRBV4-3 to TRBJ2-1; 11 bases match TRBD2. Trimming cost V 2 bases and J 2 bases; bases outside gene matches: 2. The length of the CDR3 is 16 residues. The V gene's germline CDR1 is LGHNA and CDR2 YSLEER. The CDR3 region is CASSQQLAGAYNEQFF. The CDR3 DNA is TGCGCCAGCAGCCAACAACTAGCGGGAGCCTACAATGAGCAGTTCTTC.

V usage is TRBV27 and J usage is TRBJ1-1; D uncertain. With 8 bases removed from V and 7 bases from J, the gap between germline ends came to 11 bases. This CDR3 is built from 11 residues. Germline V gene sequence: CDR1 MNHEY, CDR2 SMNVEV (reference sequence). CDR3 DNA sequence: TGTGCCAGCTCACGTGGGCATGAAGCTTTCTTT. This codes for CASSRGHEAFF.

In this sample, this clone turned up a few times. The chain combines TRBV4-3 with TRBJ2-7; D is possibly TRBD2 (5 bases). This CDR3 is built from 15 residues. The V end lost 0 bases, the J end lost 3 bases, and 12 bases lay between the germline ends. Germline V CDR1 and CDR2: LGHNA, YSLEER. Written as DNA, the CDR3 is TGCGCCAGCAGCCAAGATGGGAGTCCCAGCTACGAGCAGTACTTC. Encoded protein: CASSQDGSPSYEQYF.

The rearrangement uses TRBV4-1 and TRBJ1-2; 10 bases line up with TRBD1. The CDR3 spans 13 residues. Germline-derived CDR1 and CDR2 are MGHRA and YSYEKL. The junction had 1 base not matched to a gene; V was cut back by 1 base and J by 8 bases. The chain's CDR3 is CASSQADRGGYTF. In nucleotides, the CDR3 is TGCGCCAGCAGCCAAGCGGACAGGGGGGGCTACACCTTC.

The chain recombines TRBV6-5 with TRBJ1-2, with D perhaps TRBD1 (6 bases). Per the germline V gene, CDR1 is MNHEY and CDR2 is SVGAGI. The CDR3 totals 13 residues. V was cut by 6 bases and J by 4 bases, with 12 bases left in between. CDR3 sequence: CASSSGGGYGYTF. The CDR3 nucleotides read TGTGCCAGCAGCTCGGGGGGCGGCTATGGCTACACCTTC.

The rearrangement links TRBV27 to TRBJ1-1, with D hard to call. This CDR3 is built from 12 residues. V gave up 5 bases and J gave up 4 bases, with 8 bases separating them. The germline gives CDR1 MNHEY, CDR2 SMNVEV (reference sequence). CDR3 in DNA: TGTGCCAGCAGTCCGTCGGGCACTGAAGCTTTCTTT. It yields the protein CASSPSGTEAFF.

A single count supports this clone. The V and J genes are TRBV29-1 and TRBJ1-1, with unresolved D. The CDR3 runs 11 residues. Deletions cut 7 bases from V and 2 bases from J, with 8 bases between. CDR1 SQVTM and CDR2 ANQGSEA come from the germline V gene. The CDR3 DNA follows: TGCAGCGGAACAGAAAACACTGAAGCTTTCTTT. It codes for CSGTENTEAFF.